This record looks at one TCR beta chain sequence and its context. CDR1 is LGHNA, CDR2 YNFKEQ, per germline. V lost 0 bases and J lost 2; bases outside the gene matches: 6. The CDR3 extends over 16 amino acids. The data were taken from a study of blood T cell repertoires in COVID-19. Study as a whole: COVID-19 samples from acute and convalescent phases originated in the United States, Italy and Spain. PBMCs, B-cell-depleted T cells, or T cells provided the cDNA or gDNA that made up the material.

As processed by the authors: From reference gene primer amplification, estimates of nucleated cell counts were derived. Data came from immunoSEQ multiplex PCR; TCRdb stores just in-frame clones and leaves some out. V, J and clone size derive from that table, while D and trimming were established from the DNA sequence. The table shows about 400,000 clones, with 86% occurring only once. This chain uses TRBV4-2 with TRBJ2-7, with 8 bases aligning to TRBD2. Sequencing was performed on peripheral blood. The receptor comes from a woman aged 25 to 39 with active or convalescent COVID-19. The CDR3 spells CASSQDPTGGAYEQYF. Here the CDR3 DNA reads TGTGCCAGCAGCCAAGACCCGACGGGAGGGGCCTACGAGCAGTACTTC.